These 21 T cell receptor beta chains share one sample of origin, sequenced in a study of CD8 T cells in acute hepatitis C reinfection. Points from the study as a whole: Preferential TRBV04 and TRBV06 usage appeared in all groups and was not explained by the naive pool.

Time point defined: acute HCV infection, within 168 days of estimated infection date. Sequencing of hepatitis C virus-specific cells was done ex vivo rather than after in vitro expansion. This table comes from immunoSEQ multiplex PCR, and its TCRdb copy is limited to in-frame clones, with some not included. This table has 400 to 550 clones, approximately 48% appearing once. The sequencing used HCV NS3-1073 tetramer-sorted CD8+ T cells from PBMCs, collected during acute infection. These receptors all come from a man under 40 with chronic hepatitis C.

The chain couples TRBV21-1 to TRBJ1-1. TRBV21-1 is annotated as a pseudogene. The CDR3 runs to 16 residues. CDR3 sequence: CASSKDSRGASTEAFF. CDR3 DNA sequence: TGTGCCAGCAGCAAAGACTCGCGGGGGGCATCGACTGAAGCTTTCTTT.

This clone was observed a handful of times. A junction end diverges from the germline sequence, so it may reflect a read error. J is TRBJ1-1 and V is TRBV2, with 8 nucleotides matching TRBD1. Germline CDR1 SNHLY, CDR2 FYNNEI. The length of the CDR3 is 14 residues. The CDR3 protein is CASSQAGTGIEAFF. The CDR3 nucleotides read TGTGCCAGCAGTCAAGCGGGGACAGGAATCGAAGCTTTCTTT.

The CDR3 protein is CASRQGTNTEAFF. The CDR3 nucleotides read TGTGCCAGCAGACAGGGAACTAACACTGAAGCTTTCTTT. The chain joins TRBV5-6 to TRBJ1-1; a possible D gene is TRBD1 (6 bases). Trimming stripped 5 bases from V and 2 bases from J, with 10 bases between. The germline CDR1 and CDR2 sequences are SGHDT and YYEEEE. The CDR3 loop spans 13 amino acids.

This clone has only a few counts. The chain links TRBV15 to TRBJ2-3; D ambiguous. CDR3 size: 17 residues. Germline-derived CDR1 and CDR2 are LNHNV and YYDKDF (reference sequence). Between the trimmed V and J ends, which lost 5 bases and 4 bases, there was a span of 22 bases. The CDR3 sequence is CATSVLPISGNPDTQYF. The CDR3 region has the DNA TGTGCCACCAGCGTCCTACCAATTTCAGGAAACCCAGATACGCAGTATTTT.

This clone was found a few times. The chain has TRBV5-6 and TRBJ2-5; 7 bases match TRBD2. Germline values: CDR1 SGHDT, CDR2 YYEEEE. With V trimmed by 4 bases and J by 5 bases, 14 bases remained unmatched. This CDR3 spans 16 amino acids. CDR3 coding DNA: TGTGCCAGCAGCCCGCCTGGCGGGGGAAACTGGGAGACCCAGTACTTC. Amino acid sequence: CASSPPGGGNWETQYF.

This clone has only a few counts. The genes are TRBV28 and TRBJ1-1; TRBD1 matches at 10 bases. This CDR3 spans 17 amino acids. V lost 4 bases and J lost 0; bases outside the gene matches: 8. Germline V gene sequence: CDR1 MDHEN, CDR2 SYDVKM. Here the CDR3 reads CASSSLRTGGMNTEAFF. Written as DNA, the CDR3 is TGTGCCAGCAGTTCATTACGGACAGGGGGGATGAACACTGAAGCTTTCTTT.

The chain employs TRBV18 and TRBJ1-4; TRBD1 matches 8 bases. From germline, CDR1 is KGHSH and CDR2 LQKENI. The ends lost 1 base at V and 6 bases at J; junction bases unmatched: 7. The length of the CDR3 is 16 residues. This CDR3 reads CASSPLPGQGDEKLFF. DNA of the CDR3: TGTGCCAGCTCACCACTTCCCGGACAGGGAGATGAAAAACTGTTTTTT.

This chain joins TRBV6-4 and TRBJ1-2, with 7 nucleotides matching TRBD1. After removal of 5 bases from V and 3 bases from J, the junction contained 6 bases not matched to a gene. Germline V gene lookup returns CDR1 MRHNA and CDR2 SNTAGT. The CDR3 extends over 14 amino acids. The DNA for the CDR3 is TGTGCCAGCAGTTATTCCCAGGGGGACTATGGCTACACCTTC. This sequence encodes CASSYSQGDYGYTF.

The chain couples TRBV7-9 to TRBJ2-7; D gene unclear. Per germline, CDR1 SEHNR and CDR2 FQNEAQ (reference sequence). The CDR3 has 12 amino acids. V was shortened by 3 bases and J by 3 bases, with 6 bases between the two germline ends. The CDR3 here is CASSLGSYEQYV. CDR3 DNA sequence: TGTGCCAGCAGCTTGGGAAGCTACGAGCAGTACGTC.

Only a few counts were recorded for this clone. The chain joins TRBV15 to TRBJ2-3; 10 nucleotides align to TRBD1. After removal of 3 bases from V and 2 bases from J, the junction contained 8 bases not matched to a gene. The V gene's germline CDR1 is LNHNV and CDR2 YYDKDF (reference sequence). The CDR3 runs to 17 residues. Here the CDR3 reads CATSSPGTGAVTDTQYF. The CDR3 DNA reads TGTGCCACCAGCAGTCCCGGGACAGGGGCGGTCACAGATACGCAGTATTTT.

This clone was recorded a few times. The chain employs TRBV7-3 and TRBJ2-4, with D tentatively TRBD1 (6 bases). CDR1 is SGHTA, CDR2 FQGTGA, per germline. This CDR3 has 14 amino acids. With 2 bases removed from V and 5 bases from J, the gap between germline ends came to 10 bases. Here the CDR3 reads CASSLSAGENIQYF. CDR3 DNA: TGTGCCAGCAGCTTATCCGCAGGGGAAAACATTCAGTACTTC.

This clone is hyperexpanded by share. The gene calls are TRBV10-1 and TRBJ2-3; the match to TRBD2 covers 7 bases. This CDR3 is built from 15 residues. V was clipped by 3 bases and J by 5 bases; unmatched bases: 8. Germline CDR1 reads WNHNN; CDR2 reads SYGVQD (reference sequence). The CDR3 region is CASSDPFGGGDTQYF. Written as DNA, the CDR3 is TGCGCCAGCAGTGACCCCTTTGGGGGGGGAGATACGCAGTATTTT.

The chain joins TRBV4-2 to TRBJ2-7, with 7 bases identical to TRBD1. CDR1 and CDR2 (germline): LGHNA, YNFKEQ. This CDR3 is 16 amino acids long. With V trimmed by 0 bases and J by 0 bases, 5 bases remained unmatched. The CDR3 coding sequence is TGTGCCAGCAGCCAAGAGGACACAGGGGCCTCCTACGAGCAGTACTTC. Protein: CASSQEDTGASYEQYF.

The J gene is TRBJ2-1, the V gene TRBV4-2; 8 bases agree with TRBD2. CDR3 length equals 17 residues. V lost 0 bases, J lost 9 bases, and 13 bases stayed unmatched. The germline V gene has CDR1 LGHNA and CDR2 YNFKEQ. CDR3 sequence: CASSQETGGLSWGEQFF. DNA of the CDR3: TGTGCCAGCAGCCAAGAAACGGGGGGGCTCTCCTGGGGTGAGCAGTTCTTC.

A word on this clone: The same CDR3 can be traced to other DNA sequences in this sample. The CDR3 region has the DNA TGTGCCAGCAGCCAAGAGCCGGGGGCACCCAACACCGGGGAGCTGTTTTTT. This codes for CASSQEPGAPNTGELFF. This rearrangement joins TRBV5-4 to TRBJ2-2; TRBD1 or TRBD2 may be the D gene (6 bases each). V lost 4 bases to trimming and J lost 2 bases, with 18 bases between them. Per the germline V gene, CDR1 is SGHNT and CDR2 is YYREEE (reference sequence). CDR3 size: 17 residues.

This rearrangement joins TRBV7-3 to TRBJ2-3; 16 positions agree with TRBD2. CDR3 length: 20 amino acids. CDR1 is SGHTA and CDR2 is FQGTGA in the germline V gene. With V trimmed by 5 bases and J by 2 bases, 13 bases remained unmatched. The CDR3 loop reads CASSTTPGLAGGRNTDTQYF. CDR3 DNA sequence: TGTGCCAGCAGCACAACTCCGGGACTAGCGGGGGGGCGGAACACAGATACGCAGTATTTT.

In this sample, this clone is hyperexpanded. V is TRBV6-1 and J is TRBJ2-7; a possible D gene is TRBD2 (5 bases). Germline values: CDR1 MNHNS, CDR2 SASEGT. This CDR3 region has 15 residues. V dropped 3 bases and J dropped 3 bases, with 15 bases sitting between them. The CDR3: CASSELTLGDYEQYF. CDR3 DNA sequence: TGTGCCAGCAGTGAGTTGACACTCGGGGACTACGAGCAGTACTTC.

This clone was counted between two and nine times. The gene calls are TRBV4-3 and TRBJ2-2, with TRBD2 matching 8 bases. V shed 0 bases and J 7 bases; nucleotides not matched to a gene: 7. The V gene's germline CDR1 is LGHNA and CDR2 YSLEER. This CDR3 spans 16 amino acids. This chain's CDR3 is CASSQEIQRGLGELFF. CDR3 coding DNA: TGCGCCAGCAGCCAAGAGATCCAGCGGGGGCTCGGGGAGCTGTTTTTT.

This clone is labeled large. The chain recombines TRBV13 with TRBJ1-2, with D unclear. Trimming pared 1 base from V and 6 bases from J, leaving 15 bases between. CDR1 is PRHDT and CDR2 is FYEKMQ in the germline V gene (reference sequence). The CDR3 is made up of 15 amino acids. CDR3 DNA sequence: TGTGCCAGCAGCTTAGTAGCAGGTGGAGTGAATGGCTACACCTTC. This encodes CASSLVAGGVNGYTF. Full variable domain (outside the CDR3, taken from reference TRBV13 and TRBJ1-2): AAGVIQSPRHLIKEKRETATLKCYPIPRHDTVYWYQQGPGQDPQFLISFYEKMQSDKGSIPDRFSAQQFSDYHSELNMSSLELGDSALYFCASSLVAGGVNGYTFGSGTRLTVV.

V and J are TRBV16 and TRBJ2-3, with TRBD1 matching over 7 bases. This CDR3 is built from 16 residues. Germline CDR1 and CDR2: KGHSY and FQNENV. After removal of 4 bases from V and 1 base from J, the junction contained 8 bases not matched to a gene. The CDR3 nucleotides are TGTGCCAGCAGCCCCAATGGACAGGAGGGCACAGATACGCAGTATTTT. As protein: CASSPNGQEGTDTQYF.

This chain uses TRBV27 with TRBJ2-7; 8 bases fit TRBD1. Germline CDR1 and CDR2: MNHEY and SMNVEV (reference sequence). V lost 5 bases, J lost 4 bases, and 7 bases stayed unmatched. The CDR3 is 14 residues long. Here the CDR3 DNA reads TGTGCCAGCAGTCCCCCGGGACAGGTGTACGAGCAGTACTTC. Protein product: CASSPPGQVYEQYF.